These 23 T cell receptor beta chains were sequenced from one sample in a study of blood T cell repertoires in COVID-19. Assay used: immunoSEQ multiplex PCR; TCRdb lists only in-frame clones, some missing. Of almost 200,000 clones listed, about 90% are singletons. The sequenced sample was PBMCs or T cells enriched from blood (not recorded which). These receptors came from a woman between 18 and 30 years old who had recovered from COVID-19.

The chain is built from TRBV19 and TRBJ1-2, with 7 nucleotides matching TRBD1. From germline, CDR1 is LNHDA and CDR2 SQIVND (reference sequence). The ends lost 7 bases at V and 4 bases at J; junction bases unmatched: 9. This CDR3 contains 14 residues. The CDR3 region has the DNA TGTGCCAGTAAAGCCCCGGACAGGTTCTATGGCTACACCTTC. Translation gives CASKAPDRFYGYTF.

The rearrangement uses TRBV6-2 or TRBV6-3 and TRBJ2-7; possibly TRBD2 for D (6 bases). The V end was cut by 2 bases, the J end by 0 bases, with 11 bases between. The CDR3 runs 15 residues. From germline, CDR1 is MNHEY and CDR2 SVGEGT. The CDR3 spells CASSYGVGGSYEQYF. DNA for the CDR3: TGTGCCAGCAGTTACGGGGTCGGGGGCTCCTACGAGCAGTACTTC.

CDR3 amino acids: CASSVNPSSYNEQFF. For the CDR3, the DNA is TGTGCCAGCAGCGTTAATCCGAGCTCCTACAATGAGCAGTTCTTC. V and J are TRBV9 and TRBJ2-1; the D is unclear. V was cut by 2 bases and J by 0 bases, with 9 bases left in between. The germline V gene has CDR1 SGDLS and CDR2 YYNGEE. This CDR3 is 15 amino acids long. Supplemented by reference TRBV9 and TRBJ2-1, the full variable domain reads DSGVTQTPKHLITATGQRVTLRCSPRSGDLSVYWYQQSLDQGLQFLIQYYNGEERAKGNILERFSAQQFPDLHSELNLSSLELGDSALYFCASSVNPSSYNEQFFGPGTRLTVL.

A note on this clone: Other DNA sequences of this sample code for an identical CDR3. This chain links TRBV7-2 with TRBJ2-7; 9 nucleotides agree with TRBD1. The CDR3 has 14 residues. Germline CDR1 reads SGHTA; CDR2 reads FQGNSA. V was pared by 1 base and J by 2 bases, with 0 bases of the junction left unmatched. The CDR3 loop reads CASSLGQGAYEQYF. The DNA for the CDR3 is TGTGCCAGCAGCTTAGGACAGGGGGCCTACGAGCAGTACTTC.

The V gene is TRBV7-3, the J gene TRBJ2-1, with D possibly matching TRBD1 (5 bases). V was pared by 5 bases and J by 9 bases, with 14 bases between. The CDR3 is 13 amino acids. Germline V gene sequence: CDR1 SGHTA, CDR2 FQGTGA. CDR3 nucleotides: TGTGCCAGCAGCCCCCATCAGGGCGGTGAGCAGTTCTTC. Encoded protein: CASSPHQGGEQFF.

The rearrangement links TRBV10-1 to TRBJ2-1; 7 positions agree with TRBD1. The CDR3 contains 19 residues. Germline lookup yields CDR1 WNHNN and CDR2 SYGVQD (reference sequence). Trimming at V came to 3 bases and at J to 0 bases, leaving 14 bases not matched to a gene. CDR3 loop: CASSDADRGRGSSYNEQFF. CDR3 coding DNA: TGCGCCAGCAGTGATGCCGACCGTGGCAGGGGGAGCTCCTACAATGAGCAGTTCTTC.

The chain has TRBV9 and TRBJ2-3, with D possibly being TRBD1 (6 bases). V lost 2 bases, J lost 0 bases, and 13 bases lay in between. CDR1 is SGDLS and CDR2 is YYNGEE in the germline V gene. This CDR3 spans 16 amino acids. The CDR3 DNA sequence: TGTGCCAGCAGCGTTATTTCAGGGGCTAGCACAGATACGCAGTATTTT. Translating it yields CASSVISGASTDTQYF. The full variable domain, with the rest looked up from reference TRBV9 and TRBJ2-3, is DSGVTQTPKHLITATGQRVTLRCSPRSGDLSVYWYQQSLDQGLQFLIQYYNGEERAKGNILERFSAQQFPDLHSELNLSSLELGDSALYFCASSVISGASTDTQYFGPGTRLTVL.

The chain joins TRBV6-2 or TRBV6-3 to TRBJ1-2, with D tentatively TRBD1 (5 bases). The germline V gene has CDR1 MNHEY and CDR2 SVGEGT. CDR3 length: 11 residues. Trimming took 2 bases from V and 7 from J, leaving 5 bases between them. The CDR3 spells CASSYQGGYTF. Written as DNA, the CDR3 is TGTGCCAGCAGTTACCAGGGTGGCTACACCTTC.

This clone was detected once. The CDR3 DNA reads as TGTGCCAGCATCGGACTGGCCGGCACAGATACGCAGTATTTT. Protein: CASIGLAGTDTQYF. The chain employs TRBV7-9 and TRBJ2-3; tentatively, D is TRBD2 (5 bases). The length of the CDR3 is 14 residues. Trimming removed 7 bases from V and 1 base from J, with 12 bases in between. CDR1 and CDR2 (germline): SEHNR, FQNEAQ (reference sequence).

This clone was seen a single time. This chain uses TRBV19 with TRBJ1-1; 10 bases map to TRBD1. Trimming removed 6 bases from V and 5 bases from J; junction bases left unmatched: 6. The germline V gene has CDR1 LNHDA and CDR2 SQIVND (reference sequence). The CDR3 loop spans 14 amino acids. CDR3 sequence (DNA): TGTGCCAGTAGAGGACAGGGGGGTAAGACTGAAGCTTTCTTT. As protein: CASRGQGGKTEAFF.

A few counts support this clone. The rearrangement uses TRBV27 and TRBJ1-2; D possibly corresponds to TRBD1 (5 bases). Trimming removed 2 bases at V and 4 bases at J, with 17 bases between. Germline CDR1 is MNHEY and CDR2 is SMNVEV (reference sequence). The CDR3 sequence is 16 residues long. The CDR3 DNA reads TGTGCCAGCAGTTTACGGCAGGACACAACCCTCTATGGCTACACCTTC. Translation: CASSLRQDTTLYGYTF.

This clone was recorded a few times. V gene TRBV30 combines with J gene TRBJ1-2, with no clear D. Germline CDR1 is GTSNPN and CDR2 is SVGIG (reference sequence). This CDR3 contains 15 residues. Trimming left V 3 bases short and J 4 bases short, with 18 bases between. CDR3 protein: CAWRASNSGIYGYTF. DNA for the CDR3: TGTGCCTGGAGAGCCAGTAACTCGGGAATCTATGGCTACACCTTC.

V and J are TRBV5-4 and TRBJ2-1; possible D gene TRBD2, 7 bases. CDR1 and CDR2 from the germline V gene are SGHNT and YYREEE (reference sequence). The V gene lost 1 base and the J gene lost 7 bases, with 18 bases spanning the gap. The CDR3 loop spans 16 amino acids. The CDR3 region has the DNA TGTGCCAGCAGCTTGAGGGGGGGCTTTTCGGGGAATGAGCAGTTCTTC. Its protein is CASSLRGGFSGNEQFF. The full variable domain, its missing parts supplied by reference TRBV5-4 and TRBJ2-1, is ETGVTQSPTHLIKTRGQQVTLRCSSQSGHNTVSWYQQALGQGPQFIFQYYREEENGRGNFPPRFSGLQFPNYSSELNVNALELDDSALYLCASSLRGGFSGNEQFFGPGTRLTVL.

The chain combines TRBV2 with TRBJ1-6; 7 bases match TRBD1. The CDR3 has 13 residues. Germline V lookup: CDR1 SNHLY, CDR2 FYNNEI. Losses at the gene ends were 6 bases for V and 8 bases for J; bases not matched to a gene: 4. As DNA, the CDR3 is TGTGCCAGCAGGCTCAGGGGGGATTCACCCCTCCACTTT. Translated: CASRLRGDSPLHF.

The chain couples TRBV5-1 to TRBJ1-4; possibly TRBD1 for D (5 bases). CDR3 length: 14 residues. The germline V gene encodes CDR1 SGHRS and CDR2 YFSETQ. The germline V and J ends were trimmed by 4 bases and 8 bases, with 15 bases remaining between them. The CDR3 coding sequence is TGCGCCAGCAGCCAGACCGTAAGGGGCGAAAAACTGTTTTTT. Translated, it gives CASSQTVRGEKLFF. Full variable domain (missing parts from reference TRBV5-1 and TRBJ1-4): KAGVTQTPRYLIKTRGQQVTLSCSPISGHRSVSWYQQTPGQGLQFLFEYFSETQRNKGNFPGRFSGRQFSNSRSEMNVSTLELGDSALYLCASSQTVRGEKLFFGSGTQLSVL.

This clone was counted only a few times. J is TRBJ2-5 and V is TRBV6-5; 9 bases match TRBD2. There are 14 residues in the CDR3. J gave up 8 bases and V 4 bases, and 8 bases lay outside the gene matches. Germline V gives CDR1 MNHEY, CDR2 SVGAGI. Written as DNA, the CDR3 is TGTGCCAGCAGTTCCACCGGGACTAGCAAAACCCAGTACTTC. Translating it yields CASSSTGTSKTQYF.

The gene calls are TRBV11-2 and TRBJ2-3; 8 bases line up with TRBD2. The CDR3 covers 16 residues. The germline gives CDR1 SGHAT, CDR2 FQNNGV. Trimming at V came to 6 bases and at J to 1 base, leaving 9 bases not matched to a gene. CDR3 DNA sequence: TGTGCCAGCAGATCAATACGAGCGGGGGGCACAGATACGCAGTATTTT. Amino acid sequence: CASRSIRAGGTDTQYF. The full variable domain, with the rest looked up from reference TRBV11-2 and TRBJ2-3, is EAGVAQSPRYKIIEKRQSVAFWCNPISGHATLYWYQQILGQGPKLLIQFQNNGVVDDSQLPKDRFSAERLKGVDSTLKIQPAKLEDSAVYLCASRSIRAGGTDTQYFGPGTRLTVL.

The chain couples TRBV6-5 to TRBJ1-1, with TRBD1 matching over 9 bases. CDR3 length equals 13 residues. J gave up 5 bases and V 8 bases, and 6 bases lay outside the gene matches. Looked up from germline, CDR1 is MNHEY and CDR2 is SVGAGI. As DNA, the CDR3 is TGTGCCAGCGGGGAGGACAGGGGTACTGAAGCTTTCTTT. Protein product: CASGEDRGTEAFF.

This clone was observed a single time. The chain uses TRBV12-3 or TRBV12-4 and TRBJ1-3, with D uncertain. The V and J ends lost 4 bases and 0 bases respectively, with 4 bases between them. This CDR3 is 13 amino acids long. Here the CDR3 DNA reads TGTGCCAGCAGTTGGAGCTCTGGAAACACCATATATTTT. Its protein product is CASSWSSGNTIYF.

CDR3 sequence: CASSLFPGQGNGYTF. CDR3 DNA sequence: TGTGCCAGCAGCTTATTTCCGGGACAGGGTAATGGCTACACCTTC. The chain employs TRBV7-6 and TRBJ1-2; 9 bases align to TRBD1. Germline V gene sequence: CDR1 SGHVS, CDR2 FNYEAQ. V was pared by 2 bases and J by 6 bases, with 7 bases of the junction left unmatched. This CDR3 contains 15 residues.

J is TRBJ2-1 and V is TRBV28, with TRBD2 identical over 9 bases. The CDR3 totals 15 residues. V shed 6 bases, J shed 3 bases, and the junction held 6 bases outside the gene matches. Germline loops: CDR1 MDHEN, CDR2 SYDVKM. The CDR3 is CASRTIAGDYNEQFF. The CDR3 coding sequence is TGTGCCAGCAGAACCATAGCGGGGGACTACAATGAGCAGTTCTTC.

This chain links TRBV30 with TRBJ2-2; a weak D match, TRBD1 (6 bases). The CDR3 is 13 amino acids. Germline V gene sequence: CDR1 GTSNPN, CDR2 SVGIG (reference sequence). Between the trimmed V and J ends, which lost 2 bases and 5 bases, there was a span of 9 bases. The CDR3 spells CAWSPDSTGELFF. The CDR3 bases are TGTGCCTGGAGTCCGGACAGTACCGGGGAGCTGTTTTTT.

The CDR3 sequence is CASRMTSDQPQHF. The CDR3 region has the DNA TGTGCCAGCAGGATGACTTCGGATCAGCCCCAGCATTTT. V is TRBV2 and J is TRBJ1-5; the D is unclear. The CDR3 has 13 residues. Germline V CDR1 and CDR2: SNHLY, FYNNEI. Trimming removed 6 bases from V and 5 bases from J, with 11 bases in between. The variable domain in full, with the rest retrieved from reference TRBV2 and TRBJ1-5, is EPEVTQTPSHQVTQMGQEVILRCVPISNHLYFYWYRQILGQKVEFLVSFYNNEISEKSEIFDDQFSVERPDGSNFTLKIRSTKLEDSAMYFCASRMTSDQPQHFGDGTRLSIL.